The T cell receptor beta chain under discussion was sequenced for a study of blood T cell repertoires in COVID-19. Germline loops: CDR1 MGHRA, CDR2 YSYEKL. The ends were cut back, 4 bases at V and 8 bases at J, with 15 bases in the middle. This CDR3 has 14 residues. Seattle cases were enrolled at active infection and followed longitudinally. Generated by immunoSEQ multiplex PCR, the TCRdb table keeps only in-frame clones and is missing some. The sample consists of roughly 330,000 clones, approximately 90% of them appearing once. This clonotype originated in a man aged 25 to 45 with COVID-19, enrolled during active disease. What was sequenced was peripheral blood. V is TRBV4-1 and J is TRBJ2-1; D is perhaps TRBD2 (6 bases). Written as DNA, the CDR3 is TGCGCCAGCAGCCGCCTCGGGAGCGGCTATGAGCAGTTCTTC. Translation gives CASSRLGSGYEQFF.